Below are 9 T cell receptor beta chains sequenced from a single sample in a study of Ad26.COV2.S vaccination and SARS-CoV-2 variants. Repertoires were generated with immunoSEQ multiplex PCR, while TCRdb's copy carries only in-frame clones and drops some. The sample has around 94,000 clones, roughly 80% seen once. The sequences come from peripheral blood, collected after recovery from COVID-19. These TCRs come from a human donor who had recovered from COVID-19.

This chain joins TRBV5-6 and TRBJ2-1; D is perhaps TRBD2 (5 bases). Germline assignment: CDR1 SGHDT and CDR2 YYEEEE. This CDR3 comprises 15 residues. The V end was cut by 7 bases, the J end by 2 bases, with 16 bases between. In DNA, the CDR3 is TGTGCCAGCTCTCCGCGGGCCAATCCCTACAATGAGCAGTTCTTC. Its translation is CASSPRANPYNEQFF.

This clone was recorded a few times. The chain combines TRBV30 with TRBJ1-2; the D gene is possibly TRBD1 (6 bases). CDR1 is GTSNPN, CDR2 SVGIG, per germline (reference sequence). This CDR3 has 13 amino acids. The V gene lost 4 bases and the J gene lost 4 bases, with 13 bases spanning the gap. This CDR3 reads CAWNRDRPYGYTF. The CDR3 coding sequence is TGTGCCTGGAACCGCGACAGGCCCTATGGCTACACCTTC.

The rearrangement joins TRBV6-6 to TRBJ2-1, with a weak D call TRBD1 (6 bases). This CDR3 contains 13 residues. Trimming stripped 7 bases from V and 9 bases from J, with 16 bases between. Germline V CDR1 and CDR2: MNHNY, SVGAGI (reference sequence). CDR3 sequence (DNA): TGTGCCAGCACCCAAGAGACAGGCTTTGAGCAGTTCTTC. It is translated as CASTQETGFEQFF.

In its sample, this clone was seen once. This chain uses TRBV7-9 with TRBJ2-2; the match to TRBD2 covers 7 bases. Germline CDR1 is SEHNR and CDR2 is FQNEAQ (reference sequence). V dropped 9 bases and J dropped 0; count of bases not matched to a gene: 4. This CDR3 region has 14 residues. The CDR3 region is CARGGAANTGELFF. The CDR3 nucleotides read TGTGCCAGGGGAGGGGCAGCGAACACCGGGGAGCTGTTTTTT.

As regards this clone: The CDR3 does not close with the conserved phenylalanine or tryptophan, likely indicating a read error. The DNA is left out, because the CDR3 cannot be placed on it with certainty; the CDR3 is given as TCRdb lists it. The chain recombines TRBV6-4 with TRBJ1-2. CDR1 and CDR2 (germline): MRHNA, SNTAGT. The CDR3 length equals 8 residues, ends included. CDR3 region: CASSDSTI.

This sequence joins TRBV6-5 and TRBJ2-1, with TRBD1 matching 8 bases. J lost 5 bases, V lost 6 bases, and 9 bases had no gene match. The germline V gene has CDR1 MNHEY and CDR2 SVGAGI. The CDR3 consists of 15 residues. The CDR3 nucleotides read TGTGCCAGCAGGACCGACAGGGGCGGAAACAATGAGCAGTTCTTC. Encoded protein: CASRTDRGGNNEQFF.

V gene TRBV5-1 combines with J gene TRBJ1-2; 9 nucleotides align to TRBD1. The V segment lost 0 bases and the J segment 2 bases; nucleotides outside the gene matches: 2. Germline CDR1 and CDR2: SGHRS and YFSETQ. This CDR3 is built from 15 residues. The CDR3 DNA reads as TGCGCCAGCAGCTTGGGGGACAGGGAGAACTATGGCTACACCTTC. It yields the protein CASSLGDRENYGYTF.

CDR3 loop: CASNSGGQGAINEQYF. CDR3 bases: TGTGCCAGCAACTCCGGAGGGCAGGGGGCGATCAACGAGCAGTACTTC. The rearrangement uses TRBV7-6 and TRBJ2-7; 8 bases are a match to TRBD1. The ends lost 7 bases at V and 5 bases at J; junction bases unmatched: 16. The CDR3 length is 16 residues. CDR1 and CDR2 (germline): SGHVS, FNYEAQ.

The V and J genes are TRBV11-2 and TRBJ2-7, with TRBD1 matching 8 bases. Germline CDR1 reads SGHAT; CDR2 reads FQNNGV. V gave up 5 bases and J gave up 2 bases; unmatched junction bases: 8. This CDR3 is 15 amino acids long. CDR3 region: CASSLWTGRTYEQYF. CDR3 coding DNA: TGTGCCAGCAGCCTCTGGACAGGGAGGACCTACGAGCAGTACTTC.